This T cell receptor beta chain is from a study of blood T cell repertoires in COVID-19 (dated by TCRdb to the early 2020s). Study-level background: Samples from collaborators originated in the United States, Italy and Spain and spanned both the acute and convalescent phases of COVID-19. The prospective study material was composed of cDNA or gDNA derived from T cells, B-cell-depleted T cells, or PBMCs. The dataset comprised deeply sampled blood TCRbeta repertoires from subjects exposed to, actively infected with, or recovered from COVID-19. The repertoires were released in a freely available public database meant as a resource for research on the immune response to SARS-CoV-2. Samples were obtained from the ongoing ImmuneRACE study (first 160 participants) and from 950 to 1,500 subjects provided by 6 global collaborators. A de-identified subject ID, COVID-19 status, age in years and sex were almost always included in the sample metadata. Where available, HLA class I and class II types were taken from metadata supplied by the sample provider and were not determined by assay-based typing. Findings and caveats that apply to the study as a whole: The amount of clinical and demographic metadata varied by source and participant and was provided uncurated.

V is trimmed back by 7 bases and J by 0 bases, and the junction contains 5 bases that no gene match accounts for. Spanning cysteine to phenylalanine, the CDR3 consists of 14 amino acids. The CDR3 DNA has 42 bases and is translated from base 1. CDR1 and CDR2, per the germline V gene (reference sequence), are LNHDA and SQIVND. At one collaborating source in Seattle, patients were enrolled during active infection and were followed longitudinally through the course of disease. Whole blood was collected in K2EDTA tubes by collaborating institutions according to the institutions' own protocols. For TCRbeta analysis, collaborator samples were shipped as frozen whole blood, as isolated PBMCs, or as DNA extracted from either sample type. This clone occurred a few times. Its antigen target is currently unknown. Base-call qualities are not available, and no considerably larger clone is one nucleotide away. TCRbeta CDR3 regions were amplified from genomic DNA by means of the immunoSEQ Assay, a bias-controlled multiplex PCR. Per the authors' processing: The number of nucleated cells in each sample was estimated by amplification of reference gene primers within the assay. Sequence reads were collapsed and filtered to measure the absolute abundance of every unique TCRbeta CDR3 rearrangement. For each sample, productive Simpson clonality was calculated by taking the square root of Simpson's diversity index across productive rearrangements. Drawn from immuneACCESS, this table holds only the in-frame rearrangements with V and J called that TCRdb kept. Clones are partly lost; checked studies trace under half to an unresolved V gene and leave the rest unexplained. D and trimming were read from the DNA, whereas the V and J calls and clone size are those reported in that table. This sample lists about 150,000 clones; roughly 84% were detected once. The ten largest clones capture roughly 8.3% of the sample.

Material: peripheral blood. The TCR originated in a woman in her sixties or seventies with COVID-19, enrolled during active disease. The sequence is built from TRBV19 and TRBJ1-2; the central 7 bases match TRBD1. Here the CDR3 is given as CASTPGQANYGYTF. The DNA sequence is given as TGTGCCAGTACCCCCGGACAGGCTAACTATGGCTACACCTTC.